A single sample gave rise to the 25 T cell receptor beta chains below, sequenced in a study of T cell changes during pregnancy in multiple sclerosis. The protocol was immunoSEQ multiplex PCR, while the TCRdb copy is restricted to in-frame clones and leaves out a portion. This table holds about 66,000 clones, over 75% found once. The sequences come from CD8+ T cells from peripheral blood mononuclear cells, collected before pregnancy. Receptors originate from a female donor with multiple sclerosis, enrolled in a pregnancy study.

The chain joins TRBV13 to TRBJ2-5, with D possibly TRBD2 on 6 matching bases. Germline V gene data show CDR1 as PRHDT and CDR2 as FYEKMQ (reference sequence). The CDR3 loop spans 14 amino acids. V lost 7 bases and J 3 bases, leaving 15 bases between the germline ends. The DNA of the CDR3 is TGTGCCAGCAATGTGCGGGACGGGGAAGAGACCCAGTACTTC. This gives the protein CASNVRDGEETQYF.

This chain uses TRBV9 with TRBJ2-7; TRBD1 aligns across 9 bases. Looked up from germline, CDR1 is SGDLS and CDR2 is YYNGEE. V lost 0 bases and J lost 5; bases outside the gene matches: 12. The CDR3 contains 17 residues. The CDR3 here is CASSVEAQPGQGHEQYF. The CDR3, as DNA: TGTGCCAGCAGCGTAGAGGCCCAACCGGGACAGGGTCACGAGCAGTACTTC.

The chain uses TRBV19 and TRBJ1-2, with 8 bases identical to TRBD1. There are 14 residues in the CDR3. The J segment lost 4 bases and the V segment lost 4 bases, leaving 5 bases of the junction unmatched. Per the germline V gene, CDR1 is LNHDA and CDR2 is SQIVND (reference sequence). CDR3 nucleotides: TGTGCCAGTAGTACCCACGGGACAGGCTATGGCTACACCTTC. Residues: CASSTHGTGYGYTF.

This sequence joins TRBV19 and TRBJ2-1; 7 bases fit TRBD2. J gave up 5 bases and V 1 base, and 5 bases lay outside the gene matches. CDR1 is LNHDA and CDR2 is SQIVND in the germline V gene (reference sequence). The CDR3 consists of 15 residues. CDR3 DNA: TGTGCCAGTAGTATAGGCGGGGGACTTAACAATGAGCAGTTCTTC. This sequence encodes CASSIGGGLNNEQFF.

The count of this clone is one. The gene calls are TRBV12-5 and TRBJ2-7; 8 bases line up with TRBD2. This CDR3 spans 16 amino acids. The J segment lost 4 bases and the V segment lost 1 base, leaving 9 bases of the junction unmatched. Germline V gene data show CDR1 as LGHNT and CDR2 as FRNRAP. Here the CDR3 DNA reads TGTGCTAGTGGTTTGGGGCGGGGGGACGTATTGTACGAGCAGTACTTC. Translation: CASGLGRGDVLYEQYF.

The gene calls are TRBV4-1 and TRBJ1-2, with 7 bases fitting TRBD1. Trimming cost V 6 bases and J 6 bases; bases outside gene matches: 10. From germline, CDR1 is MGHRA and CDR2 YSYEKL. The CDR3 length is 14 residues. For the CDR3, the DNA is TGCGCCAGCAGTCGGGACAGCGTGGGGGATGGCTACACCTTC. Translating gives CASSRDSVGDGYTF.

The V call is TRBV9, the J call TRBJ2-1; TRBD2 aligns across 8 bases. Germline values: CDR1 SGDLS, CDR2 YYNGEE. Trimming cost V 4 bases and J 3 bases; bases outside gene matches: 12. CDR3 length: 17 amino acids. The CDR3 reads CASSPSGTRGYYNEQFF. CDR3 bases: TGTGCCAGCAGCCCTAGTGGGACTAGAGGGTACTACAATGAGCAGTTCTTC.

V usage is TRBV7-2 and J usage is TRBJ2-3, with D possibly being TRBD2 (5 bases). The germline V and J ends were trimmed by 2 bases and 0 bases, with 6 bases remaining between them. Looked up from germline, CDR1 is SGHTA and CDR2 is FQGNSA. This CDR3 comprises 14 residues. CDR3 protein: CASSLRESTDTQYF. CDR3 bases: TGTGCCAGCAGCTTACGGGAAAGCACAGATACGCAGTATTTT.

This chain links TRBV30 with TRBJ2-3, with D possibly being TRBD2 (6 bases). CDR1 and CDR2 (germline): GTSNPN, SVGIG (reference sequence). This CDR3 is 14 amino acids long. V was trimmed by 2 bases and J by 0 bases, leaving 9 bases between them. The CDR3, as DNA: TGTGCCTGGAGTCGCGGGGAAAGCACAGATACGCAGTATTTT. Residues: CAWSRGESTDTQYF.

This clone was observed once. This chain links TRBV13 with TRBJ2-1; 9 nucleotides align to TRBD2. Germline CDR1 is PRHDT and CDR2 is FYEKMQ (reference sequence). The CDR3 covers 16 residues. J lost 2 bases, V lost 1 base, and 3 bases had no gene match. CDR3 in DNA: TGTGCCAGCAGCTTAGTTCAGCGGGGGGCCTACAATGAGCAGTTCTTC. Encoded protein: CASSLVQRGAYNEQFF.

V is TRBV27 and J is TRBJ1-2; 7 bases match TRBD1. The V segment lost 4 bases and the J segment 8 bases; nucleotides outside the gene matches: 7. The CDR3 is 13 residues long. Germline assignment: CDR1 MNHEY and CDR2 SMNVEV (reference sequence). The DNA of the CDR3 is TGTGCCAGCAGTTGGGCAGGGGGTGAGGGCTACACCTTC. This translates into CASSWAGGEGYTF.

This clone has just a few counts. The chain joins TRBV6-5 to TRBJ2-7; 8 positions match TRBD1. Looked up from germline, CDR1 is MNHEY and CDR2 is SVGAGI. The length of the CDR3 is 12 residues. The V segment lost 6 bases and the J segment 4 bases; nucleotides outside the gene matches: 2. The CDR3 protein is CASSDRGYEQYF. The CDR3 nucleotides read TGTGCCAGCAGCGACAGGGGATACGAGCAGTACTTC.

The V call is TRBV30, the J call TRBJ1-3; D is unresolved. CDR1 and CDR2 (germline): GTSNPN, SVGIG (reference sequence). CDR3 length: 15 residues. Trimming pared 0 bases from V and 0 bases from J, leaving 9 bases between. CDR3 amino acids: CAWSVPPSSGNTIYF. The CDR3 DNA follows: TGTGCCTGGAGTGTACCGCCGAGCTCTGGAAACACCATATATTTT.

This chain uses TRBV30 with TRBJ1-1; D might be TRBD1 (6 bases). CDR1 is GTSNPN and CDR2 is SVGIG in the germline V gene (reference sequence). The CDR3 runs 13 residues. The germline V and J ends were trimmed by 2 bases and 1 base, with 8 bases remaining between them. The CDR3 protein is CAWSRTANTEAFF. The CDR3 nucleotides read TGTGCCTGGAGTAGGACAGCGAACACTGAAGCTTTCTTT.

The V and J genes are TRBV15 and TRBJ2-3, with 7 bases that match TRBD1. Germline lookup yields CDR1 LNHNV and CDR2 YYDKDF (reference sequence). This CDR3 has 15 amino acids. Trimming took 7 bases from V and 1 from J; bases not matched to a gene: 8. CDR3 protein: CATTPTGSGTDTQYF. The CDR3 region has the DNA TGTGCCACCACCCCGACAGGGTCGGGCACAGATACGCAGTATTTT. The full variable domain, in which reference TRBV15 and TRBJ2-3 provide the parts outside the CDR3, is DAMVIQNPRYQVTQFGKPVTLSCSQTLNHNVMYWYQQKSSQAPKLLFHYYDKDFNNEADTPDNFQSRRPNTSFCFLDIRSPGLGDTAMYLCATTPTGSGTDTQYFGPGTRLTVL.

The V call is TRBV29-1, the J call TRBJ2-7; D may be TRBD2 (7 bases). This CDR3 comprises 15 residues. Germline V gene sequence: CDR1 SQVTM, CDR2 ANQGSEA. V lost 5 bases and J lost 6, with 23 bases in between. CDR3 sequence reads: CSVLGGEVGLSEQYF. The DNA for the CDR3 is TGCAGCGTTTTAGGGGGGGAAGTAGGGCTCAGCGAGCAGTACTTC.

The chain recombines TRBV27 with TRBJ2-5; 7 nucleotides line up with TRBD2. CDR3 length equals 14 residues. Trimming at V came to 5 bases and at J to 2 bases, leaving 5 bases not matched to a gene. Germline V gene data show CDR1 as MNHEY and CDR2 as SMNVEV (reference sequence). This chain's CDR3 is CASSPMGGQETQYF. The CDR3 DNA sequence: TGTGCCAGCAGTCCCATGGGGGGGCAAGAGACCCAGTACTTC.

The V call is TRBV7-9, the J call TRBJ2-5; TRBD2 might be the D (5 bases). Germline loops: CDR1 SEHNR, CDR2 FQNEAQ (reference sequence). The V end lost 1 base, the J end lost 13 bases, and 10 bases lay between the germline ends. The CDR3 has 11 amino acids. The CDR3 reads CASSLEEGSYF. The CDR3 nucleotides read TGTGCCAGCAGCTTAGAAGAGGGATCGTACTTC.

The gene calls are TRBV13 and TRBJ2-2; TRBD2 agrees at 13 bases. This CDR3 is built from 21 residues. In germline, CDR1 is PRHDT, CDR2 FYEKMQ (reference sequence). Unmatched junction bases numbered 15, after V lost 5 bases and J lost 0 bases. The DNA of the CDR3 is TGTGCCAGCAGCCCACAAGGGACTAGCGGGGACCCAGGAACGAACACCGGGGAGCTGTTTTTT. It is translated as CASSPQGTSGDPGTNTGELFF.

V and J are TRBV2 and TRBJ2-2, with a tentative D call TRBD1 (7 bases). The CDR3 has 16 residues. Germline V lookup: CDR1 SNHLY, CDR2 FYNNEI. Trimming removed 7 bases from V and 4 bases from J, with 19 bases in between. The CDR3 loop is CASTGPGGPGTGELFF. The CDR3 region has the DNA TGTGCCAGCACGGGTCCAGGGGGGCCGGGCACCGGGGAGCTGTTTTTT. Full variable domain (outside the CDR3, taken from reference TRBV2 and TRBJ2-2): EPEVTQTPSHQVTQMGQEVILRCVPISNHLYFYWYRQILGQKVEFLVSFYNNEISEKSEIFDDQFSVERPDGSNFTLKIRSTKLEDSAMYFCASTGPGGPGTGELFFGEGSRLTVL.

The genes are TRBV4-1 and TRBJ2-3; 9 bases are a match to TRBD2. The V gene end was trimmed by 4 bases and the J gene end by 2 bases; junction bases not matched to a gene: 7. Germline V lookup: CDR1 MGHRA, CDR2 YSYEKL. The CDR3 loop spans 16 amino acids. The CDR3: CASSPLGLAVTDTQYF. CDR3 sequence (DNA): TGCGCCAGCAGCCCACTGGGACTAGCCGTCACAGATACGCAGTATTTT.

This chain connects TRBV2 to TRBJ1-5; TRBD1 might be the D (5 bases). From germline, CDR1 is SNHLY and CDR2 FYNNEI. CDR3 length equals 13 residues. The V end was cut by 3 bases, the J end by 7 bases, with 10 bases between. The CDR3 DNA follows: TGTGCCAGCAGTGAGGCAGGGTGGCAGCCCCAGCATTTT. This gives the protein CASSEAGWQPQHF.

The CDR3 sequence is CSGEGDTEAFF. DNA for the CDR3: TGCAGCGGGGAGGGGGACACTGAAGCTTTCTTT. V is TRBV29-1 and J is TRBJ1-1, with D perhaps TRBD1 (6 bases). Germline V gene sequence: CDR1 SQVTM, CDR2 ANQGSEA. The CDR3 covers 11 residues. Trimming took off 7 bases at V and 3 bases at J, with 9 bases between the two ends.

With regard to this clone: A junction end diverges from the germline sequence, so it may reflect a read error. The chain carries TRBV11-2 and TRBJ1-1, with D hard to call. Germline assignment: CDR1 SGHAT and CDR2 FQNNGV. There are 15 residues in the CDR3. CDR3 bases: TGTGCCAGCAGCCTCGGGAGCCTGGTGAAGACTGAAGCTTTCTTT. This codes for CASSLGSLVKTEAFF. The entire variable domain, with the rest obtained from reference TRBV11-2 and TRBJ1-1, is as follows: EAGVAQSPRYKIIEKRQSVAFWCNPISGHATLYWYQQILGQGPKLLIQFQNNGVVDDSQLPKDRFSAERLKGVDSTLKIQPAKLEDSAVYLCASSLGSLVKTEAFFGQGTRLTVV.

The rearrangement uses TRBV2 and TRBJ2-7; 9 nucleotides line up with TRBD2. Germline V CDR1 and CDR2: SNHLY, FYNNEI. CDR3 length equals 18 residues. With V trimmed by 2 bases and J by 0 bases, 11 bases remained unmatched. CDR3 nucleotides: TGTGCCAGCAGTGAATCTGGCGGGGGGGCCCTGATCTCCTACGAGCAGTACTTC. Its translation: CASSESGGGALISYEQYF.